One sample yielded the 15 T cell receptor delta chains listed below, sequenced in a study of gamma-delta T cells after stem cell transplantation. TCRdb re-called clones from the RT-PCR reads via CATT. The table has roughly 1,300 delta-chain clones, approximately 23% seen once. The specimen was gamma-delta T cells. All receptors come from a human donor. It is not recorded whose cells these are; they may come from a transplant donor.

This clone was counted a few times. A far larger clone is one nucleotide away, so this likely arose from a read error. Other DNA sequences in the same sample also yield this CDR3. The V gene is TRDV2, the J gene TRDJ1, with TRDD3 matching over 7 bases. The J segment lost 0 bases and the V segment lost 0 bases, leaving 18 bases of the junction unmatched. The CDR3 consists of 20 residues. Germline CDR1 is GEAIGNYY and CDR2 is EKD. The CDR3 is CACDTVGQGTGDAYTDKLIF. As DNA, the CDR3 is TGTGCCTGTGACACCGTGGGGCAGGGTACTGGGGACGCGTACACCGATAAACTCATCTTT.

This clone ranks as medium-sized. The rearrangement links TRDV2 to TRDJ1, with 11 bases fitting TRDD3. The J segment lost 0 bases and the V segment lost 5 bases, leaving 10 bases of the junction unmatched. Germline V gives CDR1 GEAIGNYY, CDR2 EKD. This CDR3 spans 17 amino acids. CDR3 bases: TGTGCCTGTGCCCCCCTACTGGGGGATAAAAACACCGATAAACTCATCTTT. It translates to CACAPLLGDKNTDKLIF.

In this sample, this clone turned up a few times. The gene calls are TRDV2 and TRDJ1; 9 bases match TRDD3. This CDR3 region has 17 residues. The V gene's germline CDR1 is GEAIGNYY and CDR2 EKD. V shed 0 bases, J shed 0 bases, and the junction held 7 bases outside the gene matches. The CDR3 protein is CACDTLGIRKYTDKLIF. DNA for the CDR3: TGTGCCTGTGACACCTTGGGGATACGTAAGTACACCGATAAACTCATCTTT.

This clone was seen a few times. A much larger clone lies one base from this, so it may be a read error. This chain joins TRDV2 and TRDJ3; perhaps TRDD3 as D (6 bases). This CDR3 region has 18 residues. Germline-derived CDR1 and CDR2 are GEAIGNYY and EKD. The chain's CDR3 is CACDTVGDLSWDARQMFF. DNA of the CDR3: TGTGCCTGTGACACCGTTGGGGATTTGTCCTGGGACGCCCGACAGATGTTTTTC.

This clone was found a few times. This chain uses TRDV1 with TRDJ1; TRDD3 matches 8 bases. There are 17 residues in the CDR3. V trimming: 5 bases; J trimming: 0 bases; junction bases outside the gene matches: 11. Germline V gene data show CDR1 as TSWWSYY and CDR2 as QGS. In DNA, the CDR3 is TGTGCTCTTGGGCCTCGTACTGGGGGCGAGTACACCGATAAACTCATCTTT. It codes for CALGPRTGGEYTDKLIF.

Comments on this clone: A far larger clone is one nucleotide away, so this likely arose from a read error. Other DNA sequences in this specimen translate into the identical CDR3. The chain joins TRDV3 to TRDJ1, with D perhaps matching TRDD3 (6 bases). The CDR3 covers 16 residues. V was trimmed by 2 bases and J by 1 base, leaving 20 bases between them. CDR1 and CDR2 (germline): TVYSNPD, GDNSRS (reference sequence). CDR3 sequence (DNA): TGTGCCTTTTACACGGTGGGAGACTGGGTCACCGATAAACTCATCTTT. Translated, it gives CAFYTVGDWVTDKLIF.

By share, this clone ranks as large. Distinct nucleotide sequences in the sample also encode this CDR3. The chain joins TRDV2 to TRDJ1, with 9 positions matching TRDD3. Germline V gene data show CDR1 as GEAIGNYY and CDR2 as EKD. This CDR3 is built from 13 residues. J lost 4 bases, V lost 3 bases, and 2 bases had no gene match. The CDR3 bases are TGTGCCTGTGACCTACTGGGGGACGATAAACTCATCTTT. It codes for CACDLLGDDKLIF.

Regarding this clone: A read error is likely here: a far larger clone is one base away. The V call is TRDV1, the J call TRDJ1, with TRDD3 matching 9 bases. J gave up 8 bases and V 0 bases, and 25 bases lay outside the gene matches. The CDR3 has 21 residues. Germline CDR1 and CDR2: TSWWSYY and QGS. Here the CDR3 DNA reads TGTGCTCTTGGGGAACTCGCCCTACTGGGTATTGCGCCGGGGGATACAGGCAAACTCATCTTT. This gives the protein CALGELALLGIAPGDTGKLIF.

This clone ranks as large (0.1 to 1%). The gene calls are TRDV2 and TRDJ1, with TRDD3 as a possible D gene (6 bases). This CDR3 is built from 20 residues. The germline V and J ends were trimmed by 0 bases and 0 bases, with 25 bases remaining between them. Germline lookup yields CDR1 GEAIGNYY and CDR2 EKD. CDR3 residues: CACDTMSSPGGTEYTDKLIF. CDR3 coding DNA: TGTGCCTGTGACACCATGTCATCTCCGGGGGGAACGGAGTACACCGATAAACTCATCTTT.

This clone was detected only a few times. A read error is likely here: a far larger clone is one base away. This same CDR3 is encoded by further DNA sequences in the sample. V usage is TRDV2 and J usage is TRDJ1, with TRDD3 matching 10 bases. Germline V lookup: CDR1 GEAIGNYY, CDR2 EKD. The CDR3 sequence is 15 residues long. Here the CDR3 DNA reads TGTGCCTGCGACATCTGGGGGATAGCTACCGATAAACTCATCTTT. Its translation: CACDIWGIATDKLIF.

By frequency in the sample, this clone is medium-sized (0.01 to 0.1%). V and J are TRDV2 and TRDJ1, with D maybe TRDD3 (6 bases). Trimming shortened V by 2 bases and J by 0 bases, and 18 bases separated the two germline ends. The CDR3 is made up of 17 amino acids. Per the germline V gene, CDR1 is GEAIGNYY and CDR2 is EKD. The CDR3 spells CACDILSVGANTDKLIF. CDR3 in DNA: TGTGCCTGTGACATCCTCTCAGTGGGGGCCAACACCGATAAACTCATCTTT.

This clone is classed as medium-sized. The chain is built from TRDV2 and TRDJ4, with 12 bases identical to TRDD3. This CDR3 is 14 amino acids long. The V and J ends lost 3 bases and 3 bases, in that order; junction bases with no gene match: 4. Germline-derived CDR1 and CDR2 are GEAIGNYY and EKD. This chain's CDR3 is CACDVLGDTRPLIF. DNA of the CDR3: TGTGCCTGTGACGTACTGGGGGATACCCGACCCCTGATCTTT.

A few counts support this clone. One base separates it from a far larger clone, so it is likely a read error. Within the sample, other DNA sequences also encode this same CDR3. The rearrangement uses TRDV2 and TRDJ1, with TRDD3 matching over 13 bases. The CDR3 length is 18 residues. Germline loops: CDR1 GEAIGNYY, CDR2 EKD. The CDR3 DNA reads TGTGCCTGTGACACCGTTAGTACTGGGGGATACGGGGCCGATAAGCTCATCTTT. Its translation: CACDTVSTGGYGADKLIF.

This clone has a handful of counts. One base away lies a much larger clone, so this may be a sequencing read error. The same CDR3 is also encoded by other DNA sequences in this sample. The V call is TRDV2, the J call TRDJ1, with D uncertain. Trimming took off 1 base at V and 5 bases at J, with 16 bases between the two ends. CDR1 is GEAIGNYY and CDR2 is EKD in the germline V gene. The CDR3 is made up of 15 amino acids. CDR3 amino acids: CACDTLAPTTDKLIF. The CDR3 bases are TGTGCCTGTGACACGTTGGCCCCGACGACTGATAAACTCATCTTT.

This clone is labeled medium-sized. Other DNA sequences within the sample encode an identical CDR3. This sequence joins TRDV2 and TRDJ1; TRDD3 agrees at 8 bases. Germline CDR1 GEAIGNYY, CDR2 EKD. The CDR3 is 16 residues long. The V gene end was trimmed by 4 bases and the J gene end by 0 bases; junction bases not matched to a gene: 9. This CDR3 is CACDLLGAQYTDKLIF. For the CDR3, the DNA is TGTGCCTGTGATTTACTGGGGGCTCAGTACACCGATAAACTCATCTTT.